The 20 T cell receptor beta chains listed next were all sequenced from one sample in a study of PD-1 and CTLA-4 blockade in melanoma. The assay was immunoSEQ multiplex PCR, and TCRdb's table has in-frame clones only and misses some. The sample has tens of thousands of clones, approximately 91% seen once; the top ten hold over 6.5%. The specimen was CD8+ T cells from peripheral blood, collected before anti-PD-1 treatment. The receptors were sampled from a human donor with melanoma.

V gene TRBV7-3 combines with J gene TRBJ2-5; 9 nucleotides agree with TRBD2. This CDR3 is 17 amino acids long. The V gene end was trimmed by 2 bases and the J gene end by 1 base; junction bases not matched to a gene: 8. Germline V CDR1 and CDR2: SGHTA, FQGTGA. The CDR3 here is CASSLYATSGSQETQYF. The DNA of the CDR3 is TGTGCCAGCAGCTTATACGCGACTAGCGGTAGCCAAGAGACCCAGTACTTC.

CDR3 in amino acids: CAWSGLTGIPGNTIYF. CDR3 nucleotides: TGTGCCTGGAGCGGCCTCACAGGGATACCGGGAAACACCATATATTTT. The rearrangement uses TRBV30 and TRBJ1-3; D is perhaps TRBD1 (6 bases). The V gene lost 3 bases and the J gene lost 4 bases, with 19 bases spanning the gap. Germline CDR1 is GTSNPN and CDR2 is SVGIG (reference sequence). The CDR3 consists of 16 residues.

The CDR3 protein is CATSGFSGSVAYNEQFF. DNA for the CDR3: TGTGCCACCAGTGGTTTCAGCGGGAGTGTTGCCTACAATGAGCAGTTCTTC. This chain connects TRBV24-1 to TRBJ2-1; 8 bases are a match to TRBD2. From germline, CDR1 is KGHDR and CDR2 SFDVKD. Germline trimming cut 5 bases from V and 2 bases from J; bases unmatched to any gene: 10. The CDR3 is made up of 17 amino acids.

The V and J genes are TRBV7-9 and TRBJ2-7; no clear D gene. This CDR3 has 12 amino acids. The V gene lost 1 base and the J gene lost 4 bases, with 5 bases spanning the gap. Germline V gives CDR1 SEHNR, CDR2 FQNEAQ (reference sequence). CDR3 DNA: TGTGCCAGCAGCTTAGGGAGATACGAGCAGTACTTC. Amino acid sequence: CASSLGRYEQYF.

This clone was recorded a few times. The J gene is TRBJ1-6, the V gene TRBV27; tentative D call: TRBD1 (5 bases). V lost 6 bases, J lost 8 bases, and 14 bases lay in between. Germline V lookup: CDR1 MNHEY, CDR2 SMNVEV (reference sequence). This CDR3 spans 14 amino acids. CDR3 coding DNA: TGTGCCAGCAGGCAGTACACAGGCGATTCACCCCTCCACTTT. It translates to CASRQYTGDSPLHF.

The chain combines TRBV4-2 with TRBJ2-1, with 8 bases that match TRBD2. The CDR3 has 15 amino acids. CDR1 is LGHNA and CDR2 is YNFKEQ in the germline V gene. J lost 7 bases, V lost 0 bases, and 5 bases had no gene match. The CDR3 here is CASSQDTGGANEQFF. CDR3 nucleotide sequence: TGTGCCAGCAGCCAAGATACGGGAGGGGCTAATGAGCAGTTCTTC.

The chain combines TRBV6-7 with TRBJ2-5; 8 nucleotides align to TRBD2. TRBV6-7 is an ORF, and what it does is uncertain. V shed 4 bases and J 4 bases; nucleotides not matched to a gene: 8. The CDR3 extends over 15 amino acids. CDR3 loop: CASSSALGGGETQYF. CDR3 DNA: TGTGCCAGCAGTTCCGCCCTCGGGGGGGGAGAGACCCAGTACTTC.

This chain joins TRBV27 and TRBJ2-7, with D unresolved. Trimming stripped 1 base from V and 3 bases from J, with 13 bases between. CDR3 length equals 15 residues. Germline CDR1 reads MNHEY; CDR2 reads SMNVEV (reference sequence). CDR3 region: CASSLLHGLDYEQYF. CDR3 nucleotide sequence: TGTGCCAGCAGTTTATTACACGGTTTAGACTACGAGCAGTACTTC.

This chain joins TRBV27 and TRBJ2-2, with 8 nucleotides matching TRBD1. CDR1 and CDR2 (germline): MNHEY, SMNVEV (reference sequence). CDR3 length: 16 amino acids. V trimming: 1 base; J trimming: 0 bases; junction bases outside the gene matches: 1. The CDR3 region has the DNA TGTGCCAGCAGTTTATTGGACAGGGCGAACACCGGGGAGCTGTTTTTT. This gives the protein CASSLLDRANTGELFF.

The chain links TRBV24-1 to TRBJ2-5; 8 bases agree with TRBD1. The V and J ends lost 4 bases and 3 bases, in that order; junction bases with no gene match: 9. The CDR3 sequence is 16 residues long. Germline CDR1 KGHDR, CDR2 SFDVKD. In DNA, the CDR3 is TGTGCCACCAGTGACCGACGCAGGGGGCGAGAAGAGACCCAGTACTTC. Translation: CATSDRRRGREETQYF.

CDR3 loop: CASSHQKAGVHNEQFF. DNA for the CDR3: TGTGCCAGCAGCCATCAAAAGGCGGGAGTCCACAATGAGCAGTTCTTC. V usage is TRBV3-1 (or the pseudogene TRBV3-2) and J usage is TRBJ2-1; 7 bases agree with TRBD2. The CDR3 has 16 residues. Germline lookup yields CDR1 LGHDT and CDR2 YNNKEL (reference sequence). J lost 5 bases, V lost 3 bases, and 10 bases had no gene match.

The chain uses TRBV2 and TRBJ2-1; D perhaps matches TRBD2 (5 bases). V was shortened by 7 bases and J by 2 bases, with 18 bases between the two germline ends. Germline values: CDR1 SNHLY, CDR2 FYNNEI. The CDR3 sequence is 16 residues long. Written as DNA, the CDR3 is TGTGCCAGCATTGTAGATGGAGGAGGCGCCTACAATGAGCAGTTCTTC. Translation gives CASIVDGGGAYNEQFF.

CDR3 coding DNA: TGTGCCAGCAGCTTACTGGACTCAAGCGTACCAGATACGCAGTATTTT. This translates into CASSLLDSSVPDTQYF. The V call is TRBV7-9, the J call TRBJ2-3, with D possibly matching TRBD2 (5 bases). The CDR3 loop spans 16 amino acids. V lost 2 bases to trimming and J lost 4 bases, with 16 bases between them. Per the germline V gene, CDR1 is SEHNR and CDR2 is FQNEAQ (reference sequence).

The genes are TRBV7-9 and TRBJ1-1; D perhaps matches TRBD1 (6 bases). This CDR3 spans 14 amino acids. CDR1 is SEHNR and CDR2 is FQNEAQ in the germline V gene (reference sequence). V shed 5 bases and J shed 4 bases, with 14 bases lying between them. The chain's CDR3 is CASSLGGLGTEAFF. CDR3 bases: TGTGCCAGCAGCCTCGGGGGGCTTGGCACTGAAGCTTTCTTT.

J is TRBJ1-2 and V is TRBV10-2; 8 bases are shared with TRBD1. This CDR3 has 14 amino acids. Germline V lookup: CDR1 WSHSY, CDR2 SAAADI. With V trimmed by 2 bases and J by 6 bases, 5 bases remained unmatched. The CDR3 coding sequence is TGCGCCAGCAGTGAGATGGCAGGGGGCGATGGCTACACCTTC. Its protein is CASSEMAGGDGYTF.

The chain has TRBV3-1 (or the pseudogene TRBV3-2) and TRBJ2-3; D is uncertain. V was pared by 4 bases and J by 7 bases, with 9 bases between. This CDR3 has 12 amino acids. CDR1 and CDR2 from the germline V gene are LGHDT and YNNKEL (reference sequence). DNA for the CDR3: TGTGCCAGCAGCCCGCAGAGTCATACGCAGTATTTT. Its translation is CASSPQSHTQYF.

The rearrangement links TRBV6-5 to TRBJ2-1; a possible D gene is TRBD2 (6 bases). This CDR3 comprises 13 residues. Germline V gene data show CDR1 as MNHEY and CDR2 as SVGAGI. V lost 4 bases to trimming and J lost 7 bases, with 11 bases between them. The CDR3 reads CASSLAVGNEQFF. CDR3 nucleotides: TGTGCCAGCAGTTTAGCGGTTGGGAATGAGCAGTTCTTC.

The rearrangement joins TRBV3-1 (or the pseudogene TRBV3-2) to TRBJ1-1; the D gene is possibly TRBD1 (6 bases). This CDR3 is built from 16 residues. The germline V and J ends were trimmed by 0 bases and 3 bases, with 14 bases remaining between them. Germline CDR1 is LGHDT and CDR2 is YNNKEL (reference sequence). CDR3 in amino acids: CASSQEGGGLYTEAFF. The CDR3 region has the DNA TGTGCCAGCAGCCAAGAAGGGGGAGGATTGTACACTGAAGCTTTCTTT.

The J gene is TRBJ2-7, the V gene TRBV28; 9 bases are a match to TRBD1. J was trimmed by 7 bases and V by 3 bases; bases with no gene match: 7. The CDR3 is made up of 14 amino acids. Germline lookup yields CDR1 MDHEN and CDR2 SYDVKM. The CDR3 sequence is CASSFGTGTGEQYF. The DNA for the CDR3 is TGTGCCAGCAGTTTCGGGACAGGGACGGGAGAGCAGTACTTC.

This clone was detected only a few times. V is TRBV6-5 and J is TRBJ2-7, with D possibly matching TRBD1 (5 bases). Germline CDR1 reads MNHEY; CDR2 reads SVGAGI. The CDR3 spans 13 residues. V was trimmed by 2 bases and J by 3 bases, leaving 8 bases between them. CDR3 sequence reads: CASSYGADYEQYF. CDR3 sequence (DNA): TGTGCCAGCAGTTACGGGGCCGACTACGAGCAGTACTTC.